This TCR beta chain derives from a study of early T cells in non-severe SARS-CoV-2 infection. Overall study: Chains were not paired, and sequencing was done on bulk RNA from unsorted whole blood.

Attachment of unique molecular identifiers was made to individual cDNA molecules. TCRdb ran MiXCR on the 5' RACE reads and lists one entry per CDR3 protein. The sample lists under 75,000 distinct CDR3 sequences, about 12% seen once, with over 6.5% in the top ten. Study-level findings and limits: Clonotype matching in VDJdb favored anti-spike CD8 responses and did not capture private and CD4 specificities.

On this clonotype itself: Its antigen is still unknown.

This CDR3 contains 17 residues. Germline loops: CDR1 SGHDN, CDR2 FVKESK. V lost 0 bases to trimming and J lost 4 bases; unmatched junction nucleotides: 11. V gene TRBV14 combines with J gene TRBJ2-7; 8 nucleotides agree with TRBD2. This clonotype was sampled from an adult who was a healthcare worker with PCR-confirmed SARS-CoV-2 infection or an uninfected control (not recorded which). Sequenced sample: whole blood. The CDR3 protein is CASSQDVAAGVAYEQYF. DNA of the CDR3: TGTGCCAGCAGCCAAGATGTCGCAGCGGGAGTAGCGTACGAGCAGTACTTC.